The 26 T cell receptor beta chains presented below share a single source sample, sequenced in a study of T cell changes during pregnancy in multiple sclerosis. Profiling relied on immunoSEQ multiplex PCR, and the TCRdb table lists in-frame clones only, not all of them. This sample has 35,000 to 40,000 clones, with 92% found just once. The sequencing used CD4+ T cells from peripheral blood mononuclear cells, collected in the third trimester of pregnancy. These receptors were taken from a female donor with multiple sclerosis, enrolled in a pregnancy study.

In this sample, this clone turned up once. The V and J genes are TRBV2 and TRBJ2-7; TRBD1 matches 8 bases. V dropped 5 bases and J dropped 4; count of bases not matched to a gene: 1. The CDR3 has 12 residues. Looked up from germline, CDR1 is SNHLY and CDR2 is FYNNEI. The CDR3 DNA is TGTGCCAGCAGTCGGACAGGGTACGAGCAGTACTTC. It codes for CASSRTGYEQYF.

V and J are TRBV7-3 and TRBJ2-5; 8 bases are shared with TRBD1. The germline gives CDR1 SGHTA, CDR2 FQGTGA. CDR3 length: 14 amino acids. The trim removed 3 bases at V and 5 bases at J, leaving 5 bases unmatched. The CDR3 protein is CASSFQGAGETQYF. In DNA, the CDR3 is TGTGCCAGCAGCTTCCAGGGGGCGGGGGAGACCCAGTACTTC.

This clone has just one count. This sequence joins TRBV7-9 and TRBJ1-2; 8 positions agree with TRBD1. The CDR3 length is 12 residues. Germline V CDR1 and CDR2: SEHNR, FQNEAQ (reference sequence). Losses at the gene ends were 5 bases for V and 7 bases for J; bases not matched to a gene: 3. The CDR3 reads CASSGQGGGYTF. For the CDR3, the DNA is TGTGCCAGCAGCGGACAGGGTGGTGGCTACACCTTC.

V is TRBV5-6 and J is TRBJ1-1, with 7 bases that match TRBD1. The CDR3 length is 14 residues. The V gene end was trimmed by 4 bases and the J gene end by 0 bases; junction bases not matched to a gene: 3. Germline CDR1 and CDR2: SGHDT and YYEEEE. The CDR3: CASSRGGVNTEAFF. The CDR3 DNA is TGTGCCAGCAGCCGAGGGGGCGTGAACACTGAAGCTTTCTTT.

V is TRBV4-1 and J is TRBJ2-2; D uncertain. Germline CDR1 MGHRA, CDR2 YSYEKL. V dropped 1 base and J dropped 1 base, with 13 bases sitting between them. The CDR3 has 17 residues. As DNA, the CDR3 is TGCGCCAGCAGCCAAGGATCCGCCAGGAAGAACACCGGGGAGCTGTTTTTT. This encodes CASSQGSARKNTGELFF.

The rearrangement uses TRBV19 and TRBJ2-7; 8 bases align to TRBD2. The ends lost 4 bases at V and 0 bases at J; junction bases unmatched: 11. Germline V gene lookup returns CDR1 LNHDA and CDR2 SQIVND (reference sequence). CDR3 size: 17 residues. The CDR3: CASSSTLTSGLSYEQYF. As DNA, the CDR3 is TGTGCCAGTAGTAGTACTTTAACTAGCGGACTCTCCTACGAGCAGTACTTC.

V is TRBV4-3 and J is TRBJ2-7; the match to TRBD2 covers 7 bases. The CDR3 covers 15 residues. CDR1 and CDR2 from the germline V gene are LGHNA and YSLEER. The ends lost 0 bases at V and 7 bases at J; junction bases unmatched: 9. For the CDR3, the DNA is TGCGCCAGCAGCCAAGAAAGCGGGATGAAAGGAGAGCAGTACTTC. It is translated as CASSQESGMKGEQYF.

The V and J genes are TRBV6-5 and TRBJ2-5; the match to TRBD2 covers 8 bases. This CDR3 spans 13 amino acids. Per germline, CDR1 MNHEY and CDR2 SVGAGI. The ends lost 5 bases at V and 7 bases at J; junction bases unmatched: 6. Here the CDR3 reads CASSPAGAGTQYF. As DNA, the CDR3 is TGTGCCAGCAGTCCAGCGGGGGCCGGGACCCAGTACTTC.

The V and J genes are TRBV5-1 and TRBJ2-6; TRBD2 aligns across 10 bases. The CDR3 covers 18 residues. V lost 4 bases, J lost 0 bases, and 7 bases stayed unmatched. The germline CDR1 and CDR2 sequences are SGHRS and YFSETQ. CDR3 sequence reads: CASSGLAGGLSGANVLTF. The CDR3 bases are TGCGCCAGCAGCGGGTTAGCGGGAGGCCTCTCTGGGGCCAACGTCCTGACTTTC.

In DNA, the CDR3 is TGTGCCAGCAGCTTACCACGAATGGGAGGTGGGCCTACCTCCTACGAGCAGTACTTC. It specifies CASSLPRMGGGPTSYEQYF. V and J are TRBV7-9 and TRBJ2-7; TRBD2 is a possible D gene (6 bases). V was cut by 2 bases and J by 0 bases, with 23 bases left in between. Germline V CDR1 and CDR2: SEHNR, FQNEAQ (reference sequence). The length of the CDR3 is 19 residues.

This clone was observed once. The chain carries TRBV4-1 and TRBJ1-2; D ambiguous. There are 15 residues in the CDR3. V was trimmed by 0 bases and J by 1 base, leaving 9 bases between them. The germline CDR1 and CDR2 sequences are MGHRA and YSYEKL. The CDR3 protein is CASSQDWAVNYGYTF. CDR3 sequence (DNA): TGCGCCAGCAGCCAAGATTGGGCAGTTAACTATGGCTACACCTTC.

The genes are TRBV18 and TRBJ1-5; a weak D match, TRBD1 (6 bases). The CDR3 has 14 amino acids. Trimming removed 4 bases from V and 4 bases from J, with 11 bases in between. Germline V gives CDR1 KGHSH, CDR2 LQKENI. In DNA, the CDR3 is TGTGCCAGCTCACTTTCGGGACAAAATCAGCCCCAGCATTTT. Its translation: CASSLSGQNQPQHF.

V is TRBV9 and J is TRBJ1-3; 11 positions match TRBD1. The junction had 4 bases not matched to a gene; V was cut back by 2 bases and J by 0 bases. CDR1 SGDLS and CDR2 YYNGEE come from the germline V gene. The length of the CDR3 is 17 residues. Written as DNA, the CDR3 is TGTGCCAGCAGCGTGACCGGGACAGGGGGCTCTGGAAACACCATATATTTT. Its protein is CASSVTGTGGSGNTIYF.

The chain is built from TRBV6-1 and TRBJ2-7; possibly TRBD1 for D (5 bases). Per the germline V gene, CDR1 is MNHNS and CDR2 is SASEGT. CDR3 size: 13 residues. Trimming removed 6 bases from V and 2 bases from J, with 11 bases in between. DNA of the CDR3: TGTGCCAGCAGGGAGACAGTCACCTACGAGCAGTACTTC. This gives the protein CASRETVTYEQYF.

V and J are TRBV10-1 and TRBJ2-3; 8 bases fit TRBD2. The CDR3 sequence is 16 residues long. Germline CDR1 WNHNN, CDR2 SYGVQD (reference sequence). Trimming cost V 3 bases and J 3 bases; bases outside gene matches: 8. CDR3: CASSDGGLVETDTQYF. The CDR3 DNA reads as TGCGCCAGCAGTGACGGGGGACTAGTTGAGACAGATACGCAGTATTTT.

This clone came up a few times. The rearrangement links TRBV6-5 to TRBJ2-7, with no clear D. V was shortened by 6 bases and J by 2 bases, with 17 bases between the two germline ends. From germline, CDR1 is MNHEY and CDR2 SVGAGI. CDR3 length equals 15 residues. The CDR3 loop is CASRQSAGITYEQYF. The CDR3 DNA is TGTGCCAGCAGGCAATCGGCAGGAATCACCTACGAGCAGTACTTC.

The chain joins TRBV30 to TRBJ1-5; 7 bases map to TRBD1. The CDR3 runs to 15 residues. Trimming at V came to 7 bases and at J to 3 bases, leaving 12 bases not matched to a gene. Germline V gene data show CDR1 as GTSNPN and CDR2 as SVGIG (reference sequence). This CDR3 reads CALEATGRNNQPQHF. Written as DNA, the CDR3 is TGTGCCTTGGAAGCGACAGGGAGAAACAATCAGCCCCAGCATTTT.

The chain carries TRBV6-5 and TRBJ1-5; no firm D call. CDR1 and CDR2 (germline): MNHEY, SVGAGI. This CDR3 comprises 15 residues. V was cut by 0 bases and J by 4 bases, with 10 bases left in between. CDR3 DNA: TGTGCCAGCAGTTACTCTCTAGGAGCAAATCAGCCCCAGCATTTT. Translating gives CASSYSLGANQPQHF.

This chain uses TRBV19 with TRBJ2-3; D unclear. This CDR3 is 14 amino acids long. Germline CDR1 reads LNHDA; CDR2 reads SQIVND (reference sequence). Trimming removed 6 bases at V and 5 bases at J, with 15 bases between. The CDR3 region has the DNA TGTGCCAGTAGGGCGGCTGGTGGTTTAGATACGCAGTATTTT. It is translated as CASRAAGGLDTQYF. The whole variable domain, filled in from reference TRBV19 and TRBJ2-3, reads DGGITQSPKYLFRKEGQNVTLSCEQNLNHDAMYWYRQDPGQGLRLIYYSQIVNDFQKGDIAEGYSVSREKKESFPLTVTSAQKNPTAFYLCASRAAGGLDTQYFGPGTRLTVL.

V gene TRBV7-9 combines with J gene TRBJ2-1, with D maybe TRBD2 (5 bases). The CDR3 sequence is 16 residues long. Germline CDR1 and CDR2: SEHNR and FQNEAQ (reference sequence). V shed 3 bases and J shed 4 bases, with 16 bases lying between them. In DNA form, the CDR3 reads TGTGCCAGCAGCTTTTATCGAGGGAGTGGGTACAATGAGCAGTTCTTC. Protein sequence: CASSFYRGSGYNEQFF.

The rearrangement joins TRBV7-2 to TRBJ1-4; perhaps TRBD1 as D (6 bases). The CDR3 is made up of 15 amino acids. Germline CDR1 and CDR2: SGHTA and FQGNSA. V lost 6 bases, J lost 6 bases, and 17 bases lay in between. CDR3 loop: CASSPRTALYEKLFF. The CDR3 DNA sequence: TGTGCCAGCAGTCCTCGGACAGCTCTTTATGAAAAACTGTTTTTT.

This chain connects TRBV4-2 to TRBJ2-1; 10 bases fit TRBD1. V shed 3 bases and J 2 bases; nucleotides not matched to a gene: 10. The length of the CDR3 is 18 residues. Germline V gene sequence: CDR1 LGHNA, CDR2 YNFKEQ. CDR3 coding DNA: TGTGCCAGCAGCCACCCGACGTCGGGGACAGGGGCCTACAATGAGCAGTTCTTC. As protein: CASSHPTSGTGAYNEQFF.

The gene calls are TRBV7-8 and TRBJ1-1; the D is unclear. CDR1 SGHVS and CDR2 FQNEAQ come from the germline V gene. The CDR3 contains 13 residues. V lost 2 bases and J lost 1, with 5 bases in between. The CDR3 sequence is CASSLSGNTEAFF. DNA of the CDR3: TGTGCCAGCAGCTTAAGCGGGAACACTGAAGCTTTCTTT.

The CDR3: CASSRLAGGSDTQYF. DNA of the CDR3: TGTGCCAGTAGTAGGCTAGCGGGAGGGTCAGATACGCAGTATTTT. This chain joins TRBV19 and TRBJ2-3, with 12 bases identical to TRBD2. V trimming: 4 bases; J trimming: 4 bases; junction bases outside the gene matches: 3. Germline CDR1 LNHDA, CDR2 SQIVND (reference sequence). The CDR3 covers 15 residues.

J is TRBJ1-1 and V is TRBV18, with D possibly TRBD1 on 6 matching bases. This CDR3 region has 15 residues. V gave up 5 bases and J gave up 1 base, with 14 bases separating them. CDR1 is KGHSH and CDR2 is LQKENI in the germline V gene. Here the CDR3 DNA reads TGTGCCAGCTCAGTCGACCCGGGACAGAACACTGAAGCTTTCTTT. Encoded protein: CASSVDPGQNTEAFF.

The chain uses TRBV5-1 and TRBJ2-5, with 7 bases matching TRBD1. V gave up 4 bases and J gave up 0 bases; unmatched junction bases: 3. This CDR3 has 14 amino acids. CDR1 SGHRS and CDR2 YFSETQ come from the germline V gene. The CDR3 bases are TGCGCCAGCAGCATAGGACAGGACCAAGAGACCCAGTACTTC. It specifies CASSIGQDQETQYF.